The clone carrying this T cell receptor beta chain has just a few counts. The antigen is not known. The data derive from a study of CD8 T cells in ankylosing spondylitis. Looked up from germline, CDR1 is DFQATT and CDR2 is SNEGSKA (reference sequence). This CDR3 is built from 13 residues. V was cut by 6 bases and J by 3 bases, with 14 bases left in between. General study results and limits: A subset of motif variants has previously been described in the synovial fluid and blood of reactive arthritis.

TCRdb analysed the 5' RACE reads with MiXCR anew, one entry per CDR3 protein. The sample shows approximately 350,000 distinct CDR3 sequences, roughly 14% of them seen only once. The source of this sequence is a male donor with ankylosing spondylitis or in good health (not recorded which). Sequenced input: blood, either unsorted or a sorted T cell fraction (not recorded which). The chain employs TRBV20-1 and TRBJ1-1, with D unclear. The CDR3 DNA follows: TGCAGTGCCCCACACCGGGGAGACACTGAAGCTTTCTTT. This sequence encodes CSAPHRGDTEAFF.